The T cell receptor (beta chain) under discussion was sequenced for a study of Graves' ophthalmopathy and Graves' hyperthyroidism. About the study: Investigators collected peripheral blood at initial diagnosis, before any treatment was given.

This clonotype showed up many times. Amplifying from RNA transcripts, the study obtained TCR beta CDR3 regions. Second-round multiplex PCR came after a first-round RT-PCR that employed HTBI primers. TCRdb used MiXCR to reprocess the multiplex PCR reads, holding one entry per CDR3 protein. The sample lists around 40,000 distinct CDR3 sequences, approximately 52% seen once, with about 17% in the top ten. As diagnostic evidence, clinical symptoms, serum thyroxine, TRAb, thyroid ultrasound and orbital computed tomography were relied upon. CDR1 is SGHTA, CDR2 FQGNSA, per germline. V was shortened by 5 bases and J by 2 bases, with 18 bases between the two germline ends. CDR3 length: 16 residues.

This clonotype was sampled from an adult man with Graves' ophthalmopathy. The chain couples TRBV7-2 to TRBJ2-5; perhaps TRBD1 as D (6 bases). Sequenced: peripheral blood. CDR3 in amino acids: CASSAGDTRGQETQYF. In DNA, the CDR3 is TGTGCCAGCAGCGCAGGGGACACTAGAGGGCAAGAGACCCAGTACTTC.